Included here is one TCR beta chain sequence, with context. Uncontrolled infections, pregnancy, lactation or other autoimmune diseases led to patient exclusion. For repertoire sequencing, the TCR beta CDR3 regions were amplified from RNA transcripts. HTBI primers served in a first-round RT-PCR, which a second-round multiplex PCR followed. TCRdb redid the calling of the multiplex PCR reads with MiXCR, one entry per CDR3 protein. This sample has hundreds of thousands of distinct CDR3 sequences, with about 20% found just once. The data originate from a study of Graves' ophthalmopathy and Graves' hyperthyroidism. The receptor was isolated from a woman between 18 and 30 years old with stable Graves' hyperthyroidism. Some clones in this sample may be carry-over from other donors' samples. Sequenced sample: peripheral blood.

The DNA of the CDR3 is TGTGCCACCAGGACAGGAGTGAACACCGGGGAGCTGTTTTTT. It specifies CATRTGVNTGELFF. The rearrangement links TRBV19 to TRBJ2-2; 7 bases are shared with TRBD1. The germline V gene encodes CDR1 LNHDA and CDR2 SQIVND (reference sequence). CDR3 size: 14 residues. The V gene end was trimmed by 10 bases and the J gene end by 1 base; junction bases not matched to a gene: 6.